This entry lists 9 T cell receptor beta chains sequenced from one sample in a study of blood T cell repertoires in COVID-19. The table came from immunoSEQ multiplex PCR; TCRdb's copy has only in-frame clones and leaves some out. Of 300,000 to 350,000 clones in the sample, 88% were seen once. The source material was PBMCs or T cells enriched from blood (not recorded which). These receptors were obtained from a woman under 40 who had been exposed to COVID-19.

This clone was seen only once. The rearrangement links TRBV10-3 to TRBJ2-6; D is unresolved. The germline V and J ends were trimmed by 4 bases and 0 bases, with 4 bases remaining between them. CDR1 ENHRY and CDR2 SYGVKD come from the germline V gene. The CDR3 runs to 14 residues. For the CDR3, the DNA is TGTGCCATCAGTGCCAGCTCTGGGGCCAACGTCCTGACTTTC. Protein: CAISASSGANVLTF.

V and J are TRBV7-9 and TRBJ2-7; 9 bases align to TRBD1. Germline CDR1 reads SEHNR; CDR2 reads FQNEAQ (reference sequence). With V trimmed by 4 bases and J by 1 base, 8 bases remained unmatched. The CDR3 runs to 16 residues. CDR3 amino acids: CASSSDAGTGSYEQYF. The CDR3 nucleotides read TGTGCCAGCAGCTCTGACGCCGGGACAGGGTCCTACGAGCAGTACTTC.

In nucleotides, the CDR3 is TGTGCCAGCAGCCAGCACGGACAGGGCAGACCCCTCCACTTT. Translated, it gives CASSQHGQGRPLHF. The J gene is TRBJ1-6, the V gene TRBV3-1 (or the pseudogene TRBV3-2); TRBD1 matches 8 bases. CDR3 length equals 14 residues. Looked up from germline, CDR1 is LGHDT and CDR2 is YNNKEL (reference sequence). Unmatched junction bases numbered 7, after V lost 3 bases and J lost 12 bases.

The chain is built from TRBV6-6 and TRBJ2-7; 9 nucleotides agree with TRBD1. CDR1 and CDR2 from the germline V gene are MNHNY and SVGAGI (reference sequence). J lost 6 bases, V lost 6 bases, and 9 bases had no gene match. The CDR3 runs to 14 residues. CDR3 loop: CASSPRDRVSEQYF. DNA for the CDR3: TGTGCCAGCAGCCCCCGGGACAGGGTATCCGAGCAGTACTTC.

Concerning this clone itself: The junction and the germline gene differ at one end; a read error may be behind it. This chain joins TRBV28 and TRBJ1-2; tentative D call: TRBD1 (5 bases). The CDR3 has 11 residues. The V gene's germline CDR1 is MDHEN and CDR2 SYDVKM. CDR3 bases: TGTGCCACCATTCTGAAACAGGAACTGTCCTTC. This translates into CATILKQELSF.

The gene calls are TRBV14 and TRBJ1-1; 8 bases are a match to TRBD1. The trim removed 8 bases at V and 4 bases at J, leaving 15 bases unmatched. Per the germline V gene, CDR1 is SGHDN and CDR2 is FVKESK. CDR3 length: 16 residues. The chain's CDR3 is CASDTGGLGRGTEAFF. CDR3 coding DNA: TGTGCCAGCGATACAGGGGGTTTGGGTCGGGGCACTGAAGCTTTCTTT.

The chain recombines TRBV24-1 with TRBJ2-7, with TRBD2 identical over 10 bases. The CDR3 has 14 amino acids. Germline lookup yields CDR1 KGHDR and CDR2 SFDVKD. Trimming removed 7 bases from V and 3 bases from J; junction bases left unmatched: 5. CDR3 region: CATSPGTSDYEQYF. Here the CDR3 DNA reads TGTGCCACCAGCCCCGGGACTAGCGACTACGAGCAGTACTTC.

The chain carries TRBV3-1 (or the pseudogene TRBV3-2) and TRBJ2-3; 10 positions match TRBD2. The CDR3 spans 16 residues. The germline gives CDR1 LGHDT, CDR2 YNNKEL (reference sequence). Trimming removed 5 bases from V and 0 bases from J; junction bases left unmatched: 5. CDR3 protein: CASSGGLAPSTDTQYF. The DNA of the CDR3 is TGTGCCAGCAGCGGGGGACTAGCGCCTAGCACAGATACGCAGTATTTT.

V usage is TRBV28 and J usage is TRBJ1-5; maybe TRBD1 (6 bases). The V and J ends lost 11 bases and 2 bases respectively, with 25 bases between them. The CDR3 contains 17 residues. The germline V gene encodes CDR1 MDHEN and CDR2 SYDVKM. Written as DNA, the CDR3 is TGTGCCGTCAAACAGGGCCTTTCGGATACTGGCAATCAGCCCCAGCATTTT. Its translation is CAVKQGLSDTGNQPQHF.